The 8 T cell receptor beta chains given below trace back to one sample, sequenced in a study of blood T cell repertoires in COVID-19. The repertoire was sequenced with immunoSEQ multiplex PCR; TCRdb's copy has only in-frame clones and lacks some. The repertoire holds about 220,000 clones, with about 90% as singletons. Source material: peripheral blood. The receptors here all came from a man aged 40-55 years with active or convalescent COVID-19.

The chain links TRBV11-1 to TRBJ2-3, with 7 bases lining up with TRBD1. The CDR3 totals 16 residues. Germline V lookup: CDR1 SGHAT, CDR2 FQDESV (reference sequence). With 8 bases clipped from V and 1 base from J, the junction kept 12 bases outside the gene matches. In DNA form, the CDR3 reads TGTGCCAGCGCAAAACAGGGGACAAGGGGCACAGATACGCAGTATTTT. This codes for CASAKQGTRGTDTQYF.

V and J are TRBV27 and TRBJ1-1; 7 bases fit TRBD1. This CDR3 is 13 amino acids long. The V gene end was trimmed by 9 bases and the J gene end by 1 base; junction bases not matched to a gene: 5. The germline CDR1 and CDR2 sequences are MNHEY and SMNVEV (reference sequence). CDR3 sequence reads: CASAWTGNTEAFF. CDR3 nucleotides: TGTGCCAGTGCCTGGACAGGGAACACTGAAGCTTTCTTT.

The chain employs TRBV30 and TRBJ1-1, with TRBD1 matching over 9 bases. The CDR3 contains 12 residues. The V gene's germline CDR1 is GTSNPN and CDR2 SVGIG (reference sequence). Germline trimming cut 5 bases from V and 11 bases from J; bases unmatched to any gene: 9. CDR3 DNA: TGTGCCTGGGGGAGGGACAGGGACGAGGCTTTCTTT. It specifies CAWGRDRDEAFF.

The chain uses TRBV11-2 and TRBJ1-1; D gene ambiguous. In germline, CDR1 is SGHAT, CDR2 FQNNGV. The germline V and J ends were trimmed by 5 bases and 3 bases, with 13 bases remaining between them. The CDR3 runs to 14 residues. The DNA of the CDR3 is TGTGCCAGCAGCCCCCCCTATGCGCACACTGAAGCTTTCTTT. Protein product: CASSPPYAHTEAFF.

CDR3 sequence (DNA): TGTGCCAGCAGTTTCGGAGGGGAGACCCAGTACTTC. Translation: CASSFGGETQYF. The genes are TRBV6-6 and TRBJ2-5, with D possibly TRBD2 on 6 matching bases. Germline loops: CDR1 MNHNY, CDR2 SVGAGI (reference sequence). The length of the CDR3 is 12 residues. The V end lost 4 bases, the J end lost 5 bases, and 8 bases lay between the germline ends.

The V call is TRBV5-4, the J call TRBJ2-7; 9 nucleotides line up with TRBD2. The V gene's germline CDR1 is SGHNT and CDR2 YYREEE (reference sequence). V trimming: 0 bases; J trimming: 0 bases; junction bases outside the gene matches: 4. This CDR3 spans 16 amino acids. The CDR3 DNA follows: TGTGCCAGCAGCTTGGTTAGCGGGAGCCCCTCCTACGAGCAGTACTTC. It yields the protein CASSLVSGSPSYEQYF.

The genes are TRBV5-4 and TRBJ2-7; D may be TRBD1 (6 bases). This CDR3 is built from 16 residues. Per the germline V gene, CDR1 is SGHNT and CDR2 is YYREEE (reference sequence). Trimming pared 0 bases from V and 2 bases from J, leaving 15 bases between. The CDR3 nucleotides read TGTGCCAGCAGCTTGGGGCTGGACAGCGAGCCCTACGAGCAGTACTTC. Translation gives CASSLGLDSEPYEQYF.

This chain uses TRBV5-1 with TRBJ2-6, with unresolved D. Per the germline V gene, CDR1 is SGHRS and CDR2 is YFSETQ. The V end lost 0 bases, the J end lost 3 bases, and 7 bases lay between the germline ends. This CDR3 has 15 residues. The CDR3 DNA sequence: TGCGCCAGCAGCTTGGTCCCAGGTGGGGCCAACGTCCTGACTTTC. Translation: CASSLVPGGANVLTF.